The 23 T cell receptor beta chains reported below all come from one sample, sequenced in a study of T cells in Graves' hyperthyroidism and ophthalmopathy. Amplification of TCR beta CDR3 regions used RNA as the template. During a first-round RT-PCR of the TCR CDR3, the HTBI primer set was used. MiXCR was run by TCRdb on the multiplex PCR reads, yielding one entry per CDR3 protein. This table has fewer than 450,000 distinct CDR3 sequences, less than 20% appearing once. The sample was blood. All receptors come from a man between 18 and 35 years old with Graves' ophthalmopathy.

This clonotype turned up a few times. V usage is TRBV2 and J usage is TRBJ1-6; D gene uncertain. This CDR3 comprises 16 residues. The ends were cut back, 5 bases at V and 9 bases at J, with 20 bases in the middle. Germline lookup yields CDR1 SNHLY and CDR2 FYNNEI. DNA for the CDR3: TGTGCCAGCAGTCAGGAGGGCCCCGAGATAGGTTCACCCCTCCACTTT. It specifies CASSQEGPEIGSPLHF.

This clonotype was counted at least ten times. This CDR3 reads CASSWEGSGTDTQYF. CDR3 DNA: TGCGCCAGCAGCTGGGAGGGGAGTGGAACAGATACGCAGTATTTT. This chain joins TRBV5-1 and TRBJ2-3; 7 bases map to TRBD2. V dropped 3 bases and J dropped 3; count of bases not matched to a gene: 7. Germline CDR1 SGHRS, CDR2 YFSETQ. The CDR3 is made up of 15 amino acids.

This clonotype was recorded a few times. The chain employs TRBV27 and TRBJ2-7; D ambiguous. V lost 4 bases and J 1 base, leaving 8 bases between the germline ends. Germline CDR1 is MNHEY and CDR2 is SMNVEV (reference sequence). This CDR3 comprises 13 residues. CDR3: CASSSLPSYEQYF. The DNA of the CDR3 is TGTGCCAGCAGTTCCTTACCATCCTACGAGCAGTACTTC.

This clonotype was recorded at least ten times. The chain joins TRBV6-1 to TRBJ2-3; possible D gene TRBD1, 7 bases. V lost 4 bases to trimming and J lost 2 bases, with 10 bases between them. Per the germline V gene, CDR1 is MNHNS and CDR2 is SASEGT. This CDR3 contains 14 residues. The DNA for the CDR3 is TGTGCCAGCAGTGGCGGGACAGACACAGATACGCAGTATTTT. As protein: CASSGGTDTDTQYF.

This clonotype was seen ten or more times. J is TRBJ1-2 and V is TRBV7-9, with 7 bases identical to TRBD1. The CDR3 extends over 15 amino acids. Per germline, CDR1 SEHNR and CDR2 FQNEAQ (reference sequence). Germline trimming cut 4 bases from V and 4 bases from J; bases unmatched to any gene: 9. CDR3 coding DNA: TGTGCCAGCAGCTGGTCTAGTGACAGGGCCTATGGCTACACCTTC. It encodes CASSWSSDRAYGYTF.

The chain uses TRBV20-1 and TRBJ2-6; TRBD1 agrees at 9 bases. The trim removed 6 bases at V and 0 bases at J, leaving 9 bases unmatched. The germline gives CDR1 DFQATT, CDR2 SNEGSKA (reference sequence). The CDR3 totals 17 residues. The CDR3: CSARGGQGISGANVLTF. As DNA, the CDR3 is TGCAGTGCAAGGGGTGGACAGGGGATCTCTGGGGCCAACGTCCTGACTTTC.

The chain is built from TRBV19 and TRBJ1-1; D is undetermined. The CDR3 length is 13 residues. Trimming shortened V by 3 bases and J by 4 bases, and 9 bases separated the two germline ends. CDR1 and CDR2 from the germline V gene are LNHDA and SQIVND (reference sequence). The CDR3 is CASSISSSTEAFF. As DNA, the CDR3 is TGTGCCAGTAGTATTTCTTCCAGCACTGAAGCTTTCTTT. The full variable domain, in which reference TRBV19 and TRBJ1-1 provide the parts outside the CDR3, is DGGITQSPKYLFRKEGQNVTLSCEQNLNHDAMYWYRQDPGQGLRLIYYSQIVNDFQKGDIAEGYSVSREKKESFPLTVTSAQKNPTAFYLCASSISSSTEAFFGQGTRLTVV.

This chain links TRBV10-3 with TRBJ1-1, with TRBD1 matching 9 bases. The trim removed 7 bases at V and 5 bases at J, leaving 8 bases unmatched. The CDR3 is 14 amino acids. Germline-derived CDR1 and CDR2 are ENHRY and SYGVKD. As DNA, the CDR3 is TGTGCCATCAAAGGGACAGGGATGGAGACTGAAGCTTTCTTT. It specifies CAIKGTGMETEAFF.

The chain couples TRBV19 to TRBJ2-2; the match to TRBD1 covers 8 bases. CDR1 and CDR2 (germline): LNHDA, SQIVND (reference sequence). The CDR3 runs 15 residues. The ends lost 4 bases at V and 2 bases at J; junction bases unmatched: 3. The CDR3 DNA reads TGTGCCAGTAGTACCGGACAGGGAAACACCGGGGAGCTGTTTTTT. It is translated as CASSTGQGNTGELFF.

In its sample, this clonotype was seen once. The CDR3 is CASSKSRTGGGSGANVLTF. The CDR3 nucleotides read TGTGCCAGCTCCAAATCGCGGACAGGGGGGGGGAGTGGGGCCAACGTCCTGACTTTC. V and J are TRBV28 and TRBJ2-6; 10 bases match TRBD1. V was pared by 8 bases and J by 3 bases, with 16 bases of the junction left unmatched. CDR3 length: 19 residues. Germline CDR1 is MDHEN and CDR2 is SYDVKM.

The chain couples TRBV9 to TRBJ2-7, with D perhaps TRBD1 (6 bases). This CDR3 is 12 amino acids long. Between the trimmed V and J ends, which lost 3 bases and 5 bases, there was a span of 9 bases. Germline V gives CDR1 SGDLS, CDR2 YYNGEE. The CDR3 here is CASSAQGNEQYF. For the CDR3, the DNA is TGTGCCAGCAGCGCACAGGGAAACGAGCAGTACTTC.

There are many counts of this clonotype. The chain is built from TRBV12-3 or TRBV12-4 and TRBJ2-2; 12 positions match TRBD2. CDR3 length: 18 amino acids. The trim removed 2 bases at V and 0 bases at J, leaving 4 bases unmatched. CDR3 in amino acids: CASSLLAGGPANTGELFF. CDR3 DNA: TGTGCCAGCAGTTTACTAGCGGGGGGGCCGGCGAACACCGGGGAGCTGTTTTTT.

This clonotype came up a few times. The chain couples TRBV28 to TRBJ2-7; 9 nucleotides line up with TRBD1. There are 12 residues in the CDR3. In germline, CDR1 is MDHEN, CDR2 SYDVKM. Unmatched junction bases numbered 6, after V lost 11 bases and J lost 4 bases. The CDR3 region is CAGRQGGYEQYF. The CDR3 region has the DNA TGTGCCGGCCGACAGGGGGGTTACGAGCAGTACTTC.

The sample holds a few counts of this clonotype. The chain is built from TRBV10-3 and TRBJ1-5, with D perhaps matching TRBD1 (5 bases). The ends were cut back, 4 bases at V and 7 bases at J, with 14 bases in the middle. The CDR3 is made up of 14 amino acids. In germline, CDR1 is ENHRY, CDR2 SYGVKD. CDR3: CAISADRGKQPQHF. CDR3 sequence (DNA): TGTGCCATCAGTGCAGACAGAGGAAAGCAGCCCCAGCATTTT.

Many counts were recorded for this clonotype. CDR3 nucleotides: TGCGCCAGCAGCTTGGGATCGTCAAATGAAAAACTGTTTTTT. Residues: CASSLGSSNEKLFF. The chain links TRBV5-1 to TRBJ1-4, with D hard to call. CDR3 size: 14 residues. Germline assignment: CDR1 SGHRS and CDR2 YFSETQ. V was shortened by 0 bases and J by 5 bases, with 8 bases between the two germline ends.

This clonotype was seen repeatedly, ten times or more. The chain combines TRBV3-1 with TRBJ2-5; D may be TRBD1 (5 bases). CDR3 length: 15 residues. V dropped 3 bases and J dropped 1 base, with 12 bases sitting between them. CDR1 and CDR2 from the germline V gene are LGHDT and YNNKEL (reference sequence). The CDR3 DNA reads as TGTGCCAGCAGCCAGGCGACAGTCTTCCAAGAGACCCAGTACTTC. Amino acids: CASSQATVFQETQYF.

This clonotype was counted at least ten times. The rearrangement uses TRBV27 and TRBJ2-7, with no clear D. Trimming took off 4 bases at V and 4 bases at J, with 11 bases between the two ends. The CDR3 is 13 amino acids. The germline V gene encodes CDR1 MNHEY and CDR2 SMNVEV (reference sequence). CDR3 in DNA: TGTGCCAGCAGTTCAACGGTAGGGTACGAGCAGTACTTC. It specifies CASSSTVGYEQYF.

The V and J genes are TRBV5-5 and TRBJ1-3; perhaps TRBD1 as D (5 bases). The V gene's germline CDR1 is SGHKS and CDR2 YYEKEE (reference sequence). The CDR3 is made up of 18 amino acids. Trimming took 4 bases from V and 0 from J, leaving 20 bases between them. CDR3 DNA sequence: TGTGCCAGCAGCCTACTTCCTTCGGGACTGATCTCTGGAAACACCATATATTTT. Translating gives CASSLLPSGLISGNTIYF.

Note on this clonotype: It may be a read error: a sequence one base away is much more abundant. The V gene is TRBV29-1, the J gene TRBJ1-1; 7 bases are shared with TRBD1. The CDR3 extends over 13 amino acids. The germline V gene has CDR1 SQVTM and CDR2 ANQGSEA. The CDR3 region has the DNA TGCAGCGCCGACTTGACAGGGAACACTGAAGCTCTCTTT. This encodes CSADLTGNTEALF.

In its sample, this clonotype was seen a few times. This sequence joins TRBV11-2 and TRBJ1-4; no firm D call. The CDR3 is 15 residues long. Trimming removed 5 bases at V and 2 bases at J, with 12 bases between. Germline loops: CDR1 SGHAT, CDR2 FQNNGV. CDR3 sequence reads: CASSPGLNTNEKLFF. The CDR3 coding sequence is TGTGCCAGCAGCCCCGGCCTCAATACTAATGAAAAACTGTTTTTT.

This clonotype was observed at least ten times. The J gene is TRBJ1-2, the V gene TRBV5-1; D is unclear. This CDR3 contains 12 residues. CDR1 is SGHRS and CDR2 is YFSETQ in the germline V gene. Trimming pared 0 bases from V and 8 bases from J, leaving 8 bases between. CDR3 protein: CASSLGVDGYTF. The CDR3 DNA follows: TGCGCCAGCAGCTTGGGTGTAGACGGCTACACCTTC.

About this clonotype itself: Just one base apart from a much larger clone, this may be a read error. The V gene is TRBV5-1, the J gene TRBJ2-3, with 12 positions matching TRBD1. V lost 7 bases and J lost 6; bases outside the gene matches: 12. The CDR3 sequence is 16 residues long. CDR1 and CDR2 (germline): SGHRS, YFSETQ. Here the CDR3 DNA reads TGCGCCAGCGACTCCGGGACAGGGGGCACGGAGGATACGCAGTATTTT. Amino acid sequence: CASDSGTGGTEDTQYF.

The CDR3 sequence: CASSPWDRPNYGYTF. The CDR3 DNA sequence: TGTGCCAGCTCACCATGGGACAGACCTAACTATGGCTACACCTTC. J is TRBJ1-2 and V is TRBV18; TRBD1 matches 7 bases. This CDR3 is 15 amino acids long. Losses at the gene ends were 2 bases for V and 0 bases for J; bases not matched to a gene: 3. From germline, CDR1 is KGHSH and CDR2 LQKENI.